The present TCR beta chain was sequenced within a study of shared clonotypes between healthy human individuals. Profiled with immunoSEQ multiplex PCR; TCRdb holds only in-frame clones, not every one. The table shows about 1 million clones, with around 74% occurring only once. This CDR3 has 14 amino acids. Unmatched junction bases numbered 7, after V lost 4 bases and J lost 6 bases. Germline CDR1 is SGHRS and CDR2 is YFSETQ. Points on this clone: Its antigen is still unknown.

General study results and limits: Clonotypes shared by all four donors outscored non-shared clonotypes in generation probability. A few donors had 4% to 6.5% of their naive CD4 clonotypes in common. Clonotype sharing among donors was expected to depend on sequencing depth.

The clonotype originates from a man between 18 and 29 years old in good health. Sequencing was done on a sample of memory CD4+ T cells sorted from blood. The subset: CD45RA-negative fraction. The chain employs TRBV5-1 and TRBJ1-1, with 9 nucleotides matching TRBD1. The DNA of the CDR3 is TGCGCCAGCAGCCGACCGGGACAGGGTTCTGAAGCTTTCTTT. It codes for CASSRPGQGSEAFF. Variable domain in full (rest from reference TRBV5-1 and TRBJ1-1): KAGVTQTPRYLIKTRGQQVTLSCSPISGHRSVSWYQQTPGQGLQFLFEYFSETQRNKGNFPGRFSGRQFSNSRSEMNVSTLELGDSALYLCASSRPGQGSEAFFGQGTRLTVV.